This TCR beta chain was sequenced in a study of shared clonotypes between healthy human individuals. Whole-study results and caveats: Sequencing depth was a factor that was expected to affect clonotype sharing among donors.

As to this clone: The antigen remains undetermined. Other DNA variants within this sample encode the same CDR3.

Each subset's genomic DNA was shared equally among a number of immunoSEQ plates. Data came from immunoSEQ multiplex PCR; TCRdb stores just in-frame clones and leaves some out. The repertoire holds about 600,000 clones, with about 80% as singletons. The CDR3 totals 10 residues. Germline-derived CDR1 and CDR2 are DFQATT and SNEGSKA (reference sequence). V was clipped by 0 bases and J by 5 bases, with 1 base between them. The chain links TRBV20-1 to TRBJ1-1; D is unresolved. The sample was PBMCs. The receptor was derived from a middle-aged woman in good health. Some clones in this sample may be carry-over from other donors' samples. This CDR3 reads CSARDTEAFF. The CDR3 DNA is TGCAGTGCTAGAGATACTGAAGCTTTCTTT.